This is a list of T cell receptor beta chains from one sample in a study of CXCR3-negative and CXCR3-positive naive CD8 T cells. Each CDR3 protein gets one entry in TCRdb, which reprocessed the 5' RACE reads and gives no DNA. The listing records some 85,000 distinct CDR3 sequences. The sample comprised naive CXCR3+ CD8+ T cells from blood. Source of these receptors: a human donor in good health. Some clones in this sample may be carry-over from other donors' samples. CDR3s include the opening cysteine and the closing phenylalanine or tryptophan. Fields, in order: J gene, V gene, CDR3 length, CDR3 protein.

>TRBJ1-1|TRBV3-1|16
CASSQDFQGARTEAFF
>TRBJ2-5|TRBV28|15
CASSLYPQGQETQYF
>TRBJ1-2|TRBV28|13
CASSFNGSGRPGF
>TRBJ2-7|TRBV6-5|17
CASSTTDPGGRTYEQYF
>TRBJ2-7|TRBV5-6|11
CASSGIYEQYF
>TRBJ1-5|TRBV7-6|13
CASSRGGDQPQHF
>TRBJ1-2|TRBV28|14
CASSLESRGYGYTF
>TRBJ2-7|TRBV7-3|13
CASSFGPTYEQYF
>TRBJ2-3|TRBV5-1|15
CASSPGPGIADTQYF
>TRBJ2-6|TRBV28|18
CASSSPASGSSGANVLTF
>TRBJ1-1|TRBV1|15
CTSSRGTVVYAEAFF
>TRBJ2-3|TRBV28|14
CASNTGRGTDTRYF
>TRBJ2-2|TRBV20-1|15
CSAYDRGQGTGELFF
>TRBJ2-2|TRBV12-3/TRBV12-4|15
CASSLRGRGTGELFF
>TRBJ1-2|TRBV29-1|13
CSVDEGDNYGYTF
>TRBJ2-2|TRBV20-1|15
CSARGGESDTGELFF
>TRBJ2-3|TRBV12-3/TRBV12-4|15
CASAMSGSRTDTQYF
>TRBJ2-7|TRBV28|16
CASSSRSVAGVREQYF
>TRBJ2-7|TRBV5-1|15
CASSLGRTTSYEQYF
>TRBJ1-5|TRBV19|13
CASTPGGRQPQHF
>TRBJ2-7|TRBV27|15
CASSLLTSGPYEQYF
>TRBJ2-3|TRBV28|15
CASSLGTGGTDTQYF
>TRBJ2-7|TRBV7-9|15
CASRSERRASYEQYF
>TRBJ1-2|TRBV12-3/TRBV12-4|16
CASSFGRTGGDYGYTF
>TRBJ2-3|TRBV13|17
CASSRGLAGVDTDTQYF
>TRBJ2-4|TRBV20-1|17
CSARDVIATGVQDIQYF
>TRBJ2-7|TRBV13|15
CASSLGGTSVYEQYF
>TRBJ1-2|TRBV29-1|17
CSVEGIVAGDSGYGYTF
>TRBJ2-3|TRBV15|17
CATSREGQRGLTDTQYF
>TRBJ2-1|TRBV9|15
CASSVDGGAYNEQFF
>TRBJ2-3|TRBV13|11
CASKRRDTQYF
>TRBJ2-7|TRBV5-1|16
CASSTNRGSTPYEQYF
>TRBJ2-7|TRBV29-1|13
CSVEMRGLGEQYF
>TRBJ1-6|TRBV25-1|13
CASSELVNSPLHF
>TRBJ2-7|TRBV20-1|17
CSARDARGTGPGYEQYF
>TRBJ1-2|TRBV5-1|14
CASSPAGSTYGYTF
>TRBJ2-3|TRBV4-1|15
CASSQDMLAADTQYF